The clone carrying this T cell receptor (beta chain) turned up a few times. What it binds is not known. This sample was included in a study of T-cell reconstitution after alpha-beta-depleted transplantation in children. General study findings and limits: About two months after transplant, alpha-beta T cells reportedly came from several hundred expanded graft clones. Fresh T-cell production supplied most of the T-cell counts and diversity seen one year after transplant. Several patients had high TCRbeta diversity at day 60; it came from surviving recipient T cells and thymic progenitors.

There are 19 residues in the CDR3. Trimming left V 4 bases short and J 2 bases short, with 24 bases between. Germline V gene lookup returns CDR1 MGHRA and CDR2 YSYEKL. A TCRbeta library incorporating unique molecular identifiers was prepared. TCRdb reanalysed the PCR reads using MiXCR and keeps one entry per CDR3 protein. The repertoire includes approximately 650,000 distinct CDR3 sequences, roughly 13% of them detected once, and about 0.77% sits in the top ten. The material sequenced was PBMCs, taken before TCRalphabeta/CD19-depleted stem cell transplant. The chain employs TRBV4-1 and TRBJ2-1; D perhaps matches TRBD2 (5 bases). The clonotype originates from a girl between 2 and 10 years old with congenital amegakaryocytic thrombocytopenia, due to receive a stem cell transplant. The CDR3: CASSRFAGDPSPPYNEQFF. The CDR3 DNA is TGCGCCAGCAGCCGCTTCGCCGGGGATCCGTCCCCTCCCTACAATGAGCAGTTCTTC.